Listed below are T cell receptor beta chains from one sample, sequenced in a study of T cell responses to AZD1222 COVID-19 vaccine. Data came from immunoSEQ multiplex PCR; TCRdb stores just in-frame clones and leaves some out. The table lists approximately 170,000 clones, approximately 88% of them singletons. Here the sequenced sample was peripheral blood, taken 28 days after the second AZD1222 dose. These receptors all come from an adult who received the AZD1222 COVID-19 vaccine. CDR3s include the opening cysteine and the closing phenylalanine or tryptophan. D genes are given only for firm matches. Not every row has a clone size; where given, it reads once, few, many or a size class.

D,V,J,size,CDR3,DNA
NA,TRBV5-8,TRBJ2-2,NA,CASSIAILNTGELFF,TGTGCCAGCAGCATTGCGATACTGAACACCGGGGAGCTGTTTTTT
TRBD1,TRBV27,TRBJ2-3,NA,CASSSVDRFTDTQYF,TGTGCCAGCAGTTCCGTGGACAGGTTCACAGATACGCAGTATTTT
TRBD1,TRBV5-8,TRBJ1-5,NA,CASSPGTAYNQPQHF,TGTGCCAGCAGCCCCGGGACAGCGTACAATCAGCCCCAGCATTTT
NA,TRBV7-8,TRBJ2-1,NA,CASSYFFSSYNEQFF,TGTGCCAGCAGCTACTTCTTCAGCTCCTACAATGAGCAGTTCTTC
NA,TRBV4-1,TRBJ1-5,few,CASSQAFSFTGNQPQHF,TGCGCCAGCAGCCAAGCGTTTAGTTTTACAGGCAATCAGCCCCAGCATTTT
NA,TRBV6-1,TRBJ1-2,NA,CASSEAAVGDGYTF,TGTGCCAGCAGTGAAGCGGCGGTAGGGGACGGCTACACCTTC
NA,TRBV19,TRBJ1-2,few,CASSIMGGSGYTF,TGTGCCAGTAGTATTATGGGGGGCTCTGGCTACACCTTC
NA,TRBV18,TRBJ1-1,NA,CASSPVGVGNTEAFF,TGTGCCAGCTCACCTGTTGGGGTGGGGAACACTGAAGCTTTCTTT
NA,TRBV6-5,TRBJ2-2,NA,CASSLRGTGELFF,TGTGCCAGCAGTTTACGGGGTACCGGGGAGCTGTTTTTT
NA,TRBV3-1/TRBV3-2,TRBJ1-3,once,CASSQVPRGSGNTIYF,TGTGCCAGCAGCCAAGTCCCCAGGGGCTCTGGAAACACCATATATTTT
NA,TRBV6-5,TRBJ2-3,NA,CASSYSGRSTDTQYF,TGTGCCAGCAGTTACTCGGGGAGAAGCACAGATACGCAGTATTTT
NA,TRBV14,TRBJ2-1,NA,CASSPPLHVTVYNEQFF,TGTGCCAGCAGCCCCCCCCTCCACGTGACAGTCTACAATGAGCAGTTCTTC
NA,TRBV5-8,TRBJ2-7,NA,CASSLDPRTYLYEQYF,TGTGCCAGCAGCTTGGATCCGAGGACATATCTCTACGAGCAGTACTTC
TRBD1,TRBV3-1/TRBV3-2,TRBJ2-4,NA,CASSPFPGQVAKNIQYF,TGTGCCAGCAGCCCATTCCCGGGACAGGTAGCCAAAAACATTCAGTACTTC
NA,TRBV5-5,TRBJ2-7,NA,CASSSARESEQYF,TGTGCCAGCAGCTCCGCCAGGGAAAGCGAGCAGTACTTC
NA,TRBV2,TRBJ1-2,NA,CASSGQIYYGYTF,TGTGCCAGCAGTGGACAGATCTACTATGGCTACACCTTC
NA,TRBV12-5,TRBJ1-1,NA,CASGLVLSGDGEAFF,TGTGCTAGTGGTTTGGTTCTTTCGGGGGACGGGGAAGCTTTCTTT